This TCR beta chain appears in the sequencing data of a study of CD8 T cells in Susac syndrome. From germline, CDR1 is MNHEY and CDR2 SVGAGI. Trimming cost V 2 bases and J 8 bases, with 12 bases left between them. This CDR3 is 13 amino acids long. This clonotype was seen a few times. High-throughput TCR beta sequencing covered peripheral CD8+ and CD4+ T cells. TEMRA cells were FACS-enriched, and CD8+ and CD4+ T cells were isolated negatively. Random hexamers were used to reverse transcribe about 0.5 to 1 ug of RNA. The method of amplification for TCR beta CDR3 was immunoSEQ multiplex PCR, covering 54 Vbeta and 13 Jbeta. TCRdb reprocessed the immunoSEQ multiplex PCR reads with MiXCR, giving one entry per CDR3 protein. This sample has 250,000 to 300,000 distinct CDR3 sequences, with over 75% found just once.

The genes are TRBV6-5 and TRBJ1-1; D is perhaps TRBD1 (6 bases). Specimen: CD8+ T cells from PBMCs. This receptor was taken from a human donor with multiple sclerosis. The CDR3 nucleotides read TGTGCCAGCAGTTACGGGCTCGGGACAGAAGCTTTCTTT. It codes for CASSYGLGTEAFF.